This passage covers 15 T cell receptor beta chains from one sample sequenced in a study of cytomegalovirus exposure and HLA in healthy donors. TCRdb's copy holds only in-frame clones and misses some; the assay was immunoSEQ multiplex PCR. Of 240,000 or so clones listed, 86% are singletons. Material for sequencing was PBMCs. The receptor set was obtained from a woman aged 25 to 39 in good health and CMV-seropositive.

This clone showed up just a few times. This chain uses TRBV29-1 with TRBJ1-1, with D possibly TRBD1 on 5 matching bases. Trimming shortened V by 6 bases and J by 2 bases, and 13 bases separated the two germline ends. The CDR3 has 13 residues. Germline CDR1 is SQVTM and CDR2 is ANQGSEA. CDR3 sequence: CSVSEGTNTEAFF. DNA for the CDR3: TGCAGCGTCAGCGAGGGGACTAACACTGAAGCTTTCTTT. The full variable domain, its missing parts supplied by reference TRBV29-1 and TRBJ1-1, is SAVISQKPSRDICQRGTSLTIQCQVDSQVTMMFWYRQQPGQSLTLIATANQGSEATYESGFVIDKFPISRPNLTFSTLTVSNMSPEDSSIYLCSVSEGTNTEAFFGQGTRLTVV.

The rearrangement links TRBV6-1 to TRBJ2-1, with TRBD2 identical over 10 bases. Germline CDR1 MNHNS, CDR2 SASEGT. The V and J ends lost 1 base and 2 bases, in that order; junction bases with no gene match: 8. CDR3 length: 18 residues. The CDR3 DNA is TGTGCCAGCAGTGAAGAAAGTCTAGCGGGAGTCCCCTACAATGAGCAGTTCTTC. The encoded protein is CASSEESLAGVPYNEQFF.

The V and J genes are TRBV2 and TRBJ2-5; 8 bases fit TRBD1. The length of the CDR3 is 16 residues. Per germline, CDR1 SNHLY and CDR2 FYNNEI. V lost 4 bases, J lost 1 base, and 8 bases stayed unmatched. CDR3 loop: CASSAQSRGPQETQYF. As DNA, the CDR3 is TGTGCCAGCAGTGCCCAATCCAGGGGGCCCCAAGAGACCCAGTACTTC.

The V and J genes are TRBV21-1 and TRBJ2-7; no check of the table's D call, TRBD2, against the DNA was made. TRBV21-1 has pseudogene status. The CDR3 length is 18 residues. The CDR3 nucleotides are TGTGCCAGCAGCGACCTCTTAGCTCCAGCCTACCCCAGCTACGAGCAGTACTTC. Protein product: CASSDLLAPAYPSYEQYF.

Only a few counts were recorded for this clone. The V call is TRBV5-8, the J call TRBJ1-2, with D unresolved. Germline V lookup: CDR1 SGHTS, CDR2 YDEGEE. The CDR3 totals 15 residues. V lost 0 bases to trimming and J lost 3 bases, with 12 bases between them. The CDR3 DNA is TGTGCCAGCAGCTTGGCCGGGATACCCCACTATGGCTACACCTTC. As protein: CASSLAGIPHYGYTF.

The chain employs TRBV30 and TRBJ2-1; 12 positions agree with TRBD1. This CDR3 has 12 residues. Losses at the gene ends were 8 bases for V and 9 bases for J; bases not matched to a gene: 5. The germline V gene encodes CDR1 GTSNPN and CDR2 SVGIG (reference sequence). The CDR3 DNA reads TGTGCCGGGGACAGGGGGCGAAGTGAGCAGTTCTTC. This encodes CAGDRGRSEQFF. The full variable domain, completed using reference TRBV30 and TRBJ2-1, is SQTIHQWPATLVQPVGSPLSLECTVEGTSNPNLYWYRQAAGRGLQLLFYSVGIGQISSEVPQNLSASRPQDRQFILSSKKLLLSDSGFYLCAGDRGRSEQFFGPGTRLTVL.

V usage is TRBV19 and J usage is TRBJ2-6; D remains unclear. The length of the CDR3 is 13 residues. V was cut by 9 bases and J by 0 bases, with 6 bases left in between. The germline V gene has CDR1 LNHDA and CDR2 SQIVND (reference sequence). Written as DNA, the CDR3 is TGTGCCAGCCAGTTCTCTGGGGCCAACGTCCTGACTTTC. The encoded protein is CASQFSGANVLTF. The complete variable domain, with remaining parts taken from reference TRBV19 and TRBJ2-6, reads DGGITQSPKYLFRKEGQNVTLSCEQNLNHDAMYWYRQDPGQGLRLIYYSQIVNDFQKGDIAEGYSVSREKKESFPLTVTSAQKNPTAFYLCASQFSGANVLTFGAGSRLTVL.

To note about this clone: The same CDR3 is also encoded by other DNA sequences in this sample. The V and J genes are TRBV5-1 and TRBJ2-5; 14 positions agree with TRBD2. Germline-derived CDR1 and CDR2 are SGHRS and YFSETQ. The CDR3 spans 17 residues. With V trimmed by 3 bases and J by 4 bases, 8 bases remained unmatched. The chain's CDR3 is CASSSGLAGGGGETQYF. The CDR3 nucleotides read TGCGCCAGCAGCTCCGGACTAGCGGGAGGAGGTGGAGAGACCCAGTACTTC.

The chain uses TRBV29-1 and TRBJ2-3, with 9 bases identical to TRBD2. J lost 0 bases, V lost 6 bases, and 16 bases had no gene match. Germline V CDR1 and CDR2: SQVTM, ANQGSEA. The CDR3 is 18 amino acids. The CDR3 DNA is TGCAGCGTGGGGACTCCTAGCGGGGACCTCTTGAGCACAGATACGCAGTATTTT. It is translated as CSVGTPSGDLLSTDTQYF.

The V gene is TRBV2, the J gene TRBJ1-2; D gene unclear. The germline V gene has CDR1 SNHLY and CDR2 FYNNEI. Trimming left V 6 bases short and J 8 bases short, with 10 bases between. This CDR3 is 11 amino acids long. CDR3 protein: CASRADGGYTF. The CDR3 bases are TGTGCCAGCAGAGCCGACGGGGGCTACACCTTC.

This clone was seen just once. The gene calls are TRBV7-2 and TRBJ1-5, with 8 bases aligning to TRBD1. Germline V CDR1 and CDR2: SGHTA, FQGNSA. The CDR3 loop spans 16 amino acids. V was clipped by 0 bases and J by 6 bases; unmatched bases: 7. CDR3 DNA: TGTGCCAGCAGCTTAGCTGAGGACAGGGAAAGTCAGCCCCAGCATTTT. Translating it yields CASSLAEDRESQPQHF.

J is TRBJ2-7 and V is TRBV10-1, with 8 bases matching TRBD2. CDR3 length equals 13 residues. Trimming took 4 bases from V and 2 from J; bases not matched to a gene: 1. Germline CDR1 and CDR2: WNHNN and SYGVQD (reference sequence). The CDR3 loop is CASSGGRTYEQYF. The DNA of the CDR3 is TGCGCCAGCAGTGGCGGGAGGACCTACGAGCAGTACTTC.

This clone is a singleton in its sample. V and J are TRBV6-1 and TRBJ2-4; possibly TRBD1 for D (6 bases). The V end was cut by 4 bases, the J end by 9 bases, with 13 bases between. CDR1 is MNHNS and CDR2 is SASEGT in the germline V gene. CDR3 size: 13 residues. The CDR3 sequence is CASSASQGIIQYF. The CDR3 DNA reads TGTGCCAGCAGTGCTTCGCAGGGGATCATTCAGTACTTC.

In its sample, this clone was seen once. The chain combines TRBV28 with TRBJ2-7; 9 nucleotides match TRBD2. There are 11 residues in the CDR3. Germline assignment: CDR1 MDHEN and CDR2 SYDVKM. Trimming took 4 bases from V and 13 from J; bases not matched to a gene: 5. CDR3 bases: TGTGCCAGCAGTTATAGCGGGAGAGGATACTTC. Its protein product is CASSYSGRGYF.

Only one count was recorded for this clone. This sequence joins TRBV28 and TRBJ2-1; perhaps TRBD1 as D (6 bases). Germline CDR1 is MDHEN and CDR2 is SYDVKM. This CDR3 comprises 16 residues. Trimming cost V 0 bases and J 7 bases, with 16 bases left between them. In DNA form, the CDR3 reads TGTGCCAGCAGTTTATGGGTACAGGGAGATCCGAATGAGCAGTTCTTC. Amino acid sequence: CASSLWVQGDPNEQFF.